This is a list of T cell receptor beta chains from one sample in a study of T cell responses to AZD1222 COVID-19 vaccine. Data came from immunoSEQ multiplex PCR; TCRdb stores just in-frame clones and leaves some out. The sample has 130,000 or so clones, 94% seen once. This material consisted of peripheral blood, taken on day 0 of AZD1222 vaccination. The receptors were gathered from an adult in good health. The CDR3 runs from the conserved cysteine through the conserved F or W. The order of the fields is J gene, clone size, V gene, D gene, CDR3 DNA, CDR3 protein. A D gene is named only where the DNA matches it firmly. Clone size is not always given. Where it is, it says once, few, many or a class for expanded clones.

TRBJ2-7,.,TRBV5-1,TRBD1,TGCGCCAGCAGCTCTACCGGGACAGGGGCCTACGAGCAGTACTTC,CASSSTGTGAYEQYF
TRBJ2-7,.,TRBV7-2,TRBD2,TGTGCCAGCAGCTTATCGGGGGGAGGGTCCTACGAGCAGTACTTC,CASSLSGGGSYEQYF
TRBJ1-5,few,TRBV21-1,.,TGTGCCAGCAGCAAAGAGTGGGGGGGTCAGCCCCAGCATTTT,CASSKEWGGQPQHF
TRBJ1-3,.,TRBV10-3,.,TGTGCCATCAGTCGGGCCGCGGGAAACACCATATATTTT,CAISRAAGNTIYF
TRBJ1-5,.,TRBV5-1,TRBD1,TGCGCCAGCAGCCCGTTTGGGACAGATAGCAATCAGCCCCAGCATTTT,CASSPFGTDSNQPQHF
TRBJ2-1,.,TRBV30,.,TGTGCCTGGAGTGTCAGACTTGAGCAGTTCTTC,CAWSVRLEQFF
TRBJ2-2,.,TRBV7-9,.,TGTGCCAGCAGCCAAAAGGTGGGGGAGCTGTTTTTT,CASSQKVGELFF
TRBJ2-1,.,TRBV3-1/TRBV3-2,.,TGTGCCAGCAGCCCAGGCGGGGCCTACAATGAGCAGTTCTTC,CASSPGGAYNEQFF
TRBJ1-1,once,TRBV7-9,.,TGTGCCAGCAGCCCCACGGCTGGGAACACTGAAGCTTTCTTT,CASSPTAGNTEAFF
TRBJ2-7,.,TRBV7-2,TRBD2,TGTGCCAGCAGCGTCGGACTAGGGCCCTCCTACGAGCAGTACTTC,CASSVGLGPSYEQYF
TRBJ1-6,.,TRBV23-1,.,TGCGCCAGCAGTCAATCCTCCAGGAGCAATTCACCCCTCCACTTT,CASSQSSRSNSPLHF
TRBJ2-7,once,TRBV5-6,.,TGTGCCAGCAGCTTCCGCTACGAGCAGTACTTC,CASSFRYEQYF
TRBJ1-4,.,TRBV30,.,TGTGCCTGGAGTTCCGGAGGCGGGGGTAATGAAAAACTGTTTTTT,CAWSSGGGGNEKLFF
TRBJ2-7,once,TRBV5-1,TRBD2,TGCGCCAGCAGCTTGGGTGACAACAGCGGGAGGGCCGATAAGTACTTC,CASSLGDNSGRADKYF
TRBJ1-1,.,TRBV19,.,TGTGCCAGTTTCGGTAGGGCTCGGATGAACACTGAAGCTTTCTTT,CASFGRARMNTEAFF
TRBJ1-2,.,TRBV12-3/TRBV12-4,.,TGTGCCAGCAGTTTCGGGGAGGCCTATGGCTACACCTTC,CASSFGEAYGYTF
TRBJ1-1,.,TRBV7-9,.,TGTGCCAGCAGCTCCCCAGGGGTGACTGAAGCTTTCTTT,CASSSPGVTEAFF
TRBJ1-5,.,TRBV18,TRBD1,TGTGCCAGCTCACGGGACAGGGCTCATGGTCAGCCCCAGCATTTT,CASSRDRAHGQPQHF
TRBJ1-1,.,TRBV5-4,TRBD1,TGTGCCAGCAGCCCGGGACAGATGAACACTGAAGCTTTCTTT,CASSPGQMNTEAFF
TRBJ2-1,.,TRBV12-3/TRBV12-4,TRBD1,TGTGCCAGCAGTGGACAGGGAAATGAGCAGTTCTTC,CASSGQGNEQFF
TRBJ1-1,once,TRBV5-4,.,TGTGCCAGCAGCCCTAATTTGGGGGCGTTTACTGAAGCTTTCTTT,CASSPNLGAFTEAFF
TRBJ1-1,once,TRBV9,.,TGTGCCAGCAGCGTAGTCCCTTCTGGCGCTGAAGCTTTCTTT,CASSVVPSGAEAFF
TRBJ2-3,.,TRBV19,TRBD2,TGTGCCAGTAGTGCCGGACTAGCGTTTGGCACAGATACGCAGTATTTT,CASSAGLAFGTDTQYF